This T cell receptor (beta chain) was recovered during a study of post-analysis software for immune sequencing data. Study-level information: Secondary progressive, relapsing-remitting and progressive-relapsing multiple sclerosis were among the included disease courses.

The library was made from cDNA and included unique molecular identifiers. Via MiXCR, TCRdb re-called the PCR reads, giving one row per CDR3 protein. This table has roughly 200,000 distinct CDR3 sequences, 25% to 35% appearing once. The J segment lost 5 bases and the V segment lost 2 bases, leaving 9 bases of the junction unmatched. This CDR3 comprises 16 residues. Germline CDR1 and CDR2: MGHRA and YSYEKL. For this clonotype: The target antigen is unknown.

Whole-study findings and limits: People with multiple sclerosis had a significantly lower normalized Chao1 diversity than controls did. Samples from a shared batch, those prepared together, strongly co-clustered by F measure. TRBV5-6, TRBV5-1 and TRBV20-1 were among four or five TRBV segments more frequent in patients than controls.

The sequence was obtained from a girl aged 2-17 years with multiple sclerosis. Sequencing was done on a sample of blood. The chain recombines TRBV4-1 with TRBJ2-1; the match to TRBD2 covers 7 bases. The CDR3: CASSQSGLVGDNEQFF. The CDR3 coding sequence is TGCGCCAGCAGCCAATCCGGACTAGTAGGGGACAATGAGCAGTTCTTC.